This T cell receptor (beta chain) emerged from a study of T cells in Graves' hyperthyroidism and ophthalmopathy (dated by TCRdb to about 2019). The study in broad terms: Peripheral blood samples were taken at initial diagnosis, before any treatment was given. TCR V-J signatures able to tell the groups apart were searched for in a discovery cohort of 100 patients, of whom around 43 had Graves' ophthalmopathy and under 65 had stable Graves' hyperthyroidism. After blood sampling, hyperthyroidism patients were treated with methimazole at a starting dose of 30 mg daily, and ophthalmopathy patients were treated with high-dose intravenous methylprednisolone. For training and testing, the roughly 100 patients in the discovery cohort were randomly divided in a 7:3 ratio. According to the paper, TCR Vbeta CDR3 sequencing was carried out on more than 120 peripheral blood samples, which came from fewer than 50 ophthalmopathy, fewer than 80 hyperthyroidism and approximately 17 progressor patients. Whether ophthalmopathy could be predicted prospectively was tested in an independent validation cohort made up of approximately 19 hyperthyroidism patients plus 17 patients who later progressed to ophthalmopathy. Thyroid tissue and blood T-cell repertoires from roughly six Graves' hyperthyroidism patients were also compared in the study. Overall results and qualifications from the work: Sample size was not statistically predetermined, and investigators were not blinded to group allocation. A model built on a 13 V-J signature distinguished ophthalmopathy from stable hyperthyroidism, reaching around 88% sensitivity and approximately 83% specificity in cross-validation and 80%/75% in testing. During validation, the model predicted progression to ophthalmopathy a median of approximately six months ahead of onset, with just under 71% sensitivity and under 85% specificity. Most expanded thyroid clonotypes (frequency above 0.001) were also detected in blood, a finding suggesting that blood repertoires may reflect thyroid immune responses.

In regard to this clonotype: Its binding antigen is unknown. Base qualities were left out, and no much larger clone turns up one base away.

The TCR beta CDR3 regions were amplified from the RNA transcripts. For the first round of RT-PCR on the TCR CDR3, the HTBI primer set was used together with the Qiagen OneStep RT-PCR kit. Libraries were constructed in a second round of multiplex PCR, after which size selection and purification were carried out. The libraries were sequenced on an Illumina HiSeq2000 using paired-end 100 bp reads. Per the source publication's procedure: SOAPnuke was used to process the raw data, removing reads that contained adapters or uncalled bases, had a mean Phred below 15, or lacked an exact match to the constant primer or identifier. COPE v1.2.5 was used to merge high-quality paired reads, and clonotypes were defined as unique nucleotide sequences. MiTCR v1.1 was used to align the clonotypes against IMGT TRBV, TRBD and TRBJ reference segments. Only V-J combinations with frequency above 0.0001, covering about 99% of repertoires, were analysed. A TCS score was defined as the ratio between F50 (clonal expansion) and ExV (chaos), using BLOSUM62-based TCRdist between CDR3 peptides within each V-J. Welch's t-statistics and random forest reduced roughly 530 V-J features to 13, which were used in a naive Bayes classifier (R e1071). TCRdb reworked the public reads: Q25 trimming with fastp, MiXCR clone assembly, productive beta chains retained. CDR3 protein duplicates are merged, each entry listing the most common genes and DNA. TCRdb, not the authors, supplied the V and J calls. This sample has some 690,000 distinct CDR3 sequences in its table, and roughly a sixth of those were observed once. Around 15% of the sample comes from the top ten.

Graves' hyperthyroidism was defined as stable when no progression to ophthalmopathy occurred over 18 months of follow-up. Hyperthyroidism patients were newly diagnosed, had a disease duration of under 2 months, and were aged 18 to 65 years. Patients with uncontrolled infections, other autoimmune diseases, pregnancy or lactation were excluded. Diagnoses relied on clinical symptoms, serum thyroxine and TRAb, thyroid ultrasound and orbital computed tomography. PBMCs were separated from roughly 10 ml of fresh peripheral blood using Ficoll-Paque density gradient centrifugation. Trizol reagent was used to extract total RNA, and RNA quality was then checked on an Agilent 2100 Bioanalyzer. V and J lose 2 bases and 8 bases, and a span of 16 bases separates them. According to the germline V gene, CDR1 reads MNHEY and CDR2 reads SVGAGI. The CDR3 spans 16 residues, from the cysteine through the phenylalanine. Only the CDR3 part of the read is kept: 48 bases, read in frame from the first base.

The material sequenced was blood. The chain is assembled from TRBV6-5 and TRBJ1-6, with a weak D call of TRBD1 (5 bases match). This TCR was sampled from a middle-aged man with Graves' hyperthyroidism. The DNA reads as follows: TGTGCCAGCAGTTACCCCACCAGAAGGGGCTATTCACCCCTCCACTTT. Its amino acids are CASSYPTRRGYSPLHF.